This TCR beta chain was identified in a study of CD8 T cells in ankylosing spondylitis. TCRdb analysed the 5' RACE reads with MiXCR anew, one entry per CDR3 protein. There are 200,000 to 250,000 distinct CDR3 sequences in the sample; roughly a tenth occur only once, and approximately 20% lies in the top ten. The V gene's germline CDR1 is SGHRS and CDR2 YFSETQ. The CDR3 consists of 15 residues. V was cut by 5 bases and J by 0 bases, with 13 bases left in between. General study results and limits: Disease-associated clonotypes exhibited CD8+ identity and were relatively infrequent in peripheral blood. Characteristic of ankylosing spondylitis blood, it appeared, was a TCR beta motif comprising about 8 highly homologous variants. Prior literature has documented some motif variants in synovial fluid and blood from reactive arthritis.

This clonotype was recorded at least ten times. Antigen specificity is unknown. The sequence derives from a male donor with ankylosing spondylitis or in good health (not recorded which). The specimen sequenced was blood, either unsorted or a sorted T cell fraction (not recorded which). The V gene is TRBV5-1, the J gene TRBJ2-3, with D possibly matching TRBD2 (5 bases). DNA of the CDR3: TGCGCCAGCAGGGACTCTGGAAAGAGCACAGATACGCAGTATTTT. Translation: CASRDSGKSTDTQYF.